This TCR beta chain emerged from a study of blood T cell repertoires in COVID-19. Looking at the study overall: Sources were T cells, B-cell-depleted T cells, or PBMCs; the material itself was cDNA or gDNA.

From germline, CDR1 is LNHDA and CDR2 SQIVND (reference sequence). The length of the CDR3 is 16 residues. Unmatched junction bases numbered 7, after V lost 4 bases and J lost 1 base. Here immunoSEQ multiplex PCR was the method, and the copy in TCRdb shows in-frame clones only, minus some. The data hold around 150,000 clones, with 80% observed a single time. The study drew participants aged roughly 18 to 95 years from 24 US areas. Input material: PBMCs or T cells enriched from blood (not recorded which). The chain links TRBV19 to TRBJ2-3; 8 nucleotides match TRBD1. This sequence was found in a woman aged 55-69 years who had recovered from COVID-19. CDR3 nucleotide sequence: TGTGCCAGTAGTACTGTCCCGGGACAGGGCACAGATACGCAGTATTTT. Translation: CASSTVPGQGTDTQYF.